A single sample is the source of the 2 T cell receptor beta chains below, sequenced in a study of shared clonotypes between healthy human individuals. CD45RO-negative CD8 cells positively selected for CCR7 made up the naive population, which excluded terminally differentiated effector memory CD45RA+ cells. Some clones are missing from TCRdb's copy, which holds only in-frame ones; the method was immunoSEQ multiplex PCR. The profile covers 2 million or so clones, with about 95% appearing a single time and 0.85% to 1.3% taken by the ten largest. The sample was naive CD8+ T cells sorted from blood. These receptors all stem from a man younger than 30 in good health.

Turning to this clone: The sample has other DNA sequences that encode this CDR3 too. The chain has TRBV7-8 and TRBJ2-7; D gene uncertain. Germline V gene sequence: CDR1 SGHVS, CDR2 FQNEAQ. V gave up 1 base and J gave up 0 bases, with 4 bases separating them. CDR3 length: 13 residues. CDR3 in DNA: TGTGCCAGCAGCTTAGAAAGCTCCTACGAGCAGTACTTC. Its translation is CASSLESSYEQYF.

This rearrangement joins TRBV9 to TRBJ2-1; possible D gene TRBD2, 5 bases. This CDR3 contains 13 residues. Between the trimmed V and J ends, which lost 4 bases and 9 bases, there was a span of 14 bases. CDR1 is SGDLS and CDR2 is YYNGEE in the germline V gene. The CDR3, as DNA: TGTGCCAGCAGCCGTGGAGGCGAGTCTGAGCAGTTCTTC. Translating gives CASSRGGESEQFF.